Here is one TCR beta chain with its context. The CDR3 consists of 19 residues. The V gene end was trimmed by 0 bases and the J gene end by 6 bases; junction bases not matched to a gene: 15. Germline assignment: CDR1 MGHRA and CDR2 YSYEKL. This record belongs to a study of monozygotic twins with cystic fibrosis. Sequencing used immunoSEQ multiplex PCR; TCRdb keeps in-frame clones, though not all of them. The data hold fewer than 15,000 clones, with roughly 98% observed a single time. The sequencing input was blood. The V and J genes are TRBV4-1 and TRBJ2-2, with 8 nucleotides matching TRBD2. This TCR was recovered from a girl aged 2 to 10 with cystic fibrosis. The CDR3 coding sequence is TGCGCCAGCAGCCAAGATGCTCTCCGGGGGGGTTTTCGCCCCGGGGAGCTGTTTTTT. It yields the protein CASSQDALRGGFRPGELFF.